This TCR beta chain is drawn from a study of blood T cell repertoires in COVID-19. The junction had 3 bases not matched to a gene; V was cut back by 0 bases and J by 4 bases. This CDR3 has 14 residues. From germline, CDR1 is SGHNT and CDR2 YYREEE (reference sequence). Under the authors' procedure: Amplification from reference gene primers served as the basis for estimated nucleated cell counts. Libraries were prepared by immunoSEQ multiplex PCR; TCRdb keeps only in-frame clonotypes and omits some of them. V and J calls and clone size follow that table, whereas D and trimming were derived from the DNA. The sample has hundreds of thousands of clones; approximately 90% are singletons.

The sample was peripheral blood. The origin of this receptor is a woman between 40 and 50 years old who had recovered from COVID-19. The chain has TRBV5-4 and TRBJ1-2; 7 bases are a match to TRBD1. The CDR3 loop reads CASSLGTGPYGYTF. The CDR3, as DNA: TGTGCCAGCAGCTTGGGGACAGGCCCCTATGGCTACACCTTC.